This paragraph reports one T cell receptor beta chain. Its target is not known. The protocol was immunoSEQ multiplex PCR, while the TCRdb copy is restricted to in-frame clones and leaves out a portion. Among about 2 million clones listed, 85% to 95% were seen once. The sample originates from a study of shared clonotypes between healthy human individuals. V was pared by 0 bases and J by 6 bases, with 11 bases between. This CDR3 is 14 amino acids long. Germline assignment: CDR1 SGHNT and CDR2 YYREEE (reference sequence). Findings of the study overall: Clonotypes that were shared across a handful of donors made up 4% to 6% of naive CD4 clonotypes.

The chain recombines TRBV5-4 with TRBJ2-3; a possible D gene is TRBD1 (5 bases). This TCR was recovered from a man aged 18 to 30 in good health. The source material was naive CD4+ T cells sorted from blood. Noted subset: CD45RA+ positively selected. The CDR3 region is CASSLGQGRDTQYF. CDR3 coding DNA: TGTGCCAGCAGCTTGGGTCAGGGAAGGGATACGCAGTATTTT.